The clone carrying this T cell receptor beta chain was detected ten times or more. Its antigen is undetermined. These data come from a study of identical twins. Study-level results: Out-of-frame beta sequences exhibited a weaker degree of excess twin sharing.

It was template switching that added a universal primer site, and there were unique molecular identifiers on the cDNA. Each CDR3 protein is one row after TCRdb ran MiXCR on the 5' RACE reads. The sample shows 400,000 or so distinct CDR3 sequences, approximately 8.7% of them seen only once. Germline values: CDR1 LNHNV, CDR2 YYDKDF (reference sequence). This CDR3 has 16 residues. The trim removed 7 bases at V and 3 bases at J, leaving 12 bases unmatched. This TCR came from a woman between 45 and 65 years old in good health. This sequence joins TRBV15 and TRBJ2-1; 7 bases map to TRBD2. The source material was naive T cells sorted from blood. CDR3 sequence reads: CATTAVGWEGYNEQFF. For the CDR3, the DNA is TGTGCCACCACCGCGGTGGGGTGGGAGGGCTACAATGAGCAGTTCTTC.